Listed here are 2 T cell receptor beta chains from one sample, sequenced in a study of T cells expressing NK-cell markers. TCRdb reprocessed the 5' RACE reads; each CDR3 protein has one entry and no DNA is given. This specimen shows 200,000 to 300,000 distinct CDR3 sequences; the ten leading clones hold under 0.5%. The sequencing input was blood T cells: a sorted CD56 or NKG2C T cell subset, CD4+ or CD8+ T cells, or bulk PBMC T cells (not recorded which). These receptors were collected from a man aged 18 to 35 in good health.

The rearrangement links TRBV5-5 to TRBJ2-5. CDR1 is SGHKS and CDR2 is YYEKEE in the germline V gene (reference sequence). CDR3 length: 14 residues. The CDR3 loop reads CASSFSVTGETQYF.

The chain couples TRBV5-1 to TRBJ2-1; no DNA is available, so the TRBD1 call from TCRdb remains unchecked. The CDR3 is made up of 14 amino acids. Germline V CDR1 and CDR2: SGHRS, YFSETQ. Here the CDR3 reads CASRGTGLNNEQFF.